The 27 T cell receptor beta chains below all came from one sample that was sequenced in a study of beta chain features in type 1 diabetes. The antigens of these receptors remain unknown. Study-wide points: For Type 1 diabetes patients, all four CD4+ subsets carried TCRB CDR3s that were moderately but significantly shorter.

Isolated RNA was reverse transcribed in full, so expressed TCRB transcripts were sequenced. The repertoire was sequenced with immunoSEQ multiplex PCR; TCRdb's copy has only in-frame clones and lacks some. The sample consists of around 280,000 clones, about 15% of them appearing once. The sequencing input was naive CD4+ T cells from blood. The receptors shown here come from a man between 18 and 35 years old with type 1 diabetes.

CDR3 coding DNA: TGTGCCACCAGCAGAGGGTCCGGGATCGCCTACGAGCAGTACTTC. Protein: CATSRGSGIAYEQYF. This chain uses TRBV15 with TRBJ2-7, with D maybe TRBD2 (5 bases). The V end lost 1 base, the J end lost 2 bases, and 12 bases lay between the germline ends. The germline gives CDR1 LNHNV, CDR2 YYDKDF (reference sequence). The CDR3 spans 15 residues.

V and J are TRBV7-2 and TRBJ2-3, with 15 bases lining up with TRBD2. The CDR3 extends over 18 amino acids. The junction had 10 bases not matched to a gene; V was cut back by 7 bases and J by 2 bases. Per germline, CDR1 SGHTA and CDR2 FQGNSA. CDR3 in DNA: TGTGCCAGCACCCGGACTAGCGGGAGGGATCGGGACACAGATACGCAGTATTTT. Its protein is CASTRTSGRDRDTDTQYF. The full variable domain, in which reference TRBV7-2 and TRBJ2-3 provide the parts outside the CDR3, is GAGVSQSPSNKVTEKGKDVELRCDPISGHTALYWYRQSLGQGLEFLIYFQGNSAPDKSGLPSDRFSAERTGGSVSTLTIQRTQQEDSAVYLCASTRTSGRDRDTDTQYFGPGTRLTVL.

This clone has a handful of counts. This chain links TRBV2 with TRBJ2-6; 7 positions agree with TRBD1. The CDR3 sequence is 16 residues long. V trimming: 10 bases; J trimming: 1 base; junction bases outside the gene matches: 10. From germline, CDR1 is SNHLY and CDR2 FYNNEI. As DNA, the CDR3 is TGTGCCACTAGAGACAGGGTCACATCTGGGGCCAACGTCCTGACTTTC. Translation: CATRDRVTSGANVLTF.

The chain joins TRBV29-1 to TRBJ1-2; no definite D call. This CDR3 region has 13 residues. Germline V gene data show CDR1 as SQVTM and CDR2 as ANQGSEA. Trimming stripped 7 bases from V and 6 bases from J, with 18 bases between. In DNA, the CDR3 is TGCAGCGCTGGCGGGTTAACCCCTGATGGCTACACCTTC. Translating gives CSAGGLTPDGYTF.

This rearrangement joins TRBV18 to TRBJ2-3, with D tentatively TRBD1 (6 bases). This CDR3 is built from 16 residues. From germline, CDR1 is KGHSH and CDR2 LQKENI. V lost 5 bases and J 0 bases, leaving 15 bases between the germline ends. The CDR3 reads CASSEDQGYSTDTQYF. DNA of the CDR3: TGTGCCAGCTCAGAAGACCAGGGGTATAGCACAGATACGCAGTATTTT.

This clone was recorded at least ten times. The V and J genes are TRBV29-1 and TRBJ2-1, with TRBD2 matching over 7 bases. The CDR3 runs to 12 residues. V lost 4 bases, J lost 8 bases, and 5 bases stayed unmatched. Germline V gene data show CDR1 as SQVTM and CDR2 as ANQGSEA. CDR3 protein: CSVGSSGHEQFF. The CDR3 DNA reads as TGCAGCGTTGGATCTAGCGGTCATGAGCAGTTCTTC.

This clone was observed a handful of times. The chain has TRBV11-2 and TRBJ2-1, with D possibly matching TRBD1 (5 bases). V gave up 6 bases and J gave up 7 bases, with 22 bases separating them. The CDR3 totals 16 residues. CDR1 and CDR2 from the germline V gene are SGHAT and FQNNGV. The CDR3: CASRNPQGWWENEQFF. In DNA, the CDR3 is TGTGCCAGCAGGAACCCTCAGGGATGGTGGGAAAATGAGCAGTTCTTC. The full variable domain, completed using reference TRBV11-2 and TRBJ2-1, is EAGVAQSPRYKIIEKRQSVAFWCNPISGHATLYWYQQILGQGPKLLIQFQNNGVVDDSQLPKDRFSAERLKGVDSTLKIQPAKLEDSAVYLCASRNPQGWWENEQFFGPGTRLTVL.

Only a few counts were recorded for this clone. V is TRBV5-6 and J is TRBJ1-4; maybe TRBD1 (5 bases). In germline, CDR1 is SGHDT, CDR2 YYEEEE. The germline V and J ends were trimmed by 4 bases and 3 bases, with 10 bases remaining between them. The CDR3 is made up of 14 amino acids. The CDR3 spells CASSPGGSNEKLFF. CDR3 bases: TGTGCCAGCAGCCCCGGGGGGTCTAATGAAAAACTGTTTTTT.

The J gene is TRBJ1-1, the V gene TRBV29-1, with TRBD1 matching 7 bases. This CDR3 is 12 amino acids long. J was trimmed by 2 bases and V by 7 bases; bases with no gene match: 4. In germline, CDR1 is SQVTM, CDR2 ANQGSEA. CDR3 in amino acids: CSAGQVNTEAFF. CDR3 DNA: TGCAGCGCAGGACAGGTTAACACTGAAGCTTTCTTT.

The V call is TRBV7-2, the J call TRBJ2-1, with a tentative D call TRBD1 (6 bases). The V gene lost 8 bases and the J gene lost 3 bases, with 17 bases spanning the gap. CDR3 length: 15 amino acids. Germline V lookup: CDR1 SGHTA, CDR2 FQGNSA. CDR3 sequence (DNA): TGTGCCAGCGGGAGAGGGGGAGAGGACTACAATGAGCAGTTCTTC. It is translated as CASGRGGEDYNEQFF.

The chain carries TRBV7-2 and TRBJ2-7; TRBD2 matches at 7 bases. The CDR3 has 15 residues. V lost 5 bases to trimming and J lost 1 base; unmatched junction nucleotides: 8. Per germline, CDR1 SGHTA and CDR2 FQGNSA. As DNA, the CDR3 is TGTGCCAGCAGCCGGAGTAGCGGGCCATCCTACGAGCAGTACTTC. Protein product: CASSRSSGPSYEQYF.

The chain employs TRBV15 and TRBJ2-3; D uncertain. The CDR3 has 15 amino acids. Trimming took 1 base from V and 1 from J, leaving 9 bases between them. Germline CDR1 is LNHNV and CDR2 is YYDKDF (reference sequence). CDR3 coding DNA: TGTGCCACCAGCAGAGGGGCCGGCGGCACAGATACGCAGTATTTT. It codes for CATSRGAGGTDTQYF.

This clone showed up just a few times. The rearrangement joins TRBV28 to TRBJ1-2; TRBD1 is a possible D gene (6 bases). CDR3 size: 14 residues. Trimming pared 1 base from V and 4 bases from J, leaving 10 bases between. Looked up from germline, CDR1 is MDHEN and CDR2 is SYDVKM. The CDR3 spells CASSLSNRVYGYTF. DNA of the CDR3: TGTGCCAGCAGTTTATCTAACAGGGTCTATGGCTACACCTTC.

The sample holds a few counts of this clone. V usage is TRBV4-1 and J usage is TRBJ2-1; 12 bases map to TRBD2. V dropped 4 bases and J dropped 6; count of bases not matched to a gene: 4. CDR1 and CDR2 (germline): MGHRA, YSYEKL. The CDR3 loop spans 15 amino acids. The CDR3 sequence is CASSPLAGGVNEQFF. CDR3 nucleotides: TGCGCCAGCAGCCCGCTAGCGGGAGGGGTCAATGAGCAGTTCTTC.

There are a few counts of this clone. V and J are TRBV30 and TRBJ2-3, with 9 bases identical to TRBD2. The CDR3 contains 15 residues. From germline, CDR1 is GTSNPN and CDR2 SVGIG (reference sequence). Trimming cost V 0 bases and J 5 bases; bases outside gene matches: 6. CDR3 coding DNA: TGTGCCTGGAGTGTACAGGGCGGGGGGGGAGATACGCAGTATTTT. Its protein is CAWSVQGGGGDTQYF.

This clone was detected only a few times. This chain uses TRBV2 with TRBJ1-1; D ambiguous. The ends were cut back, 1 base at V and 6 bases at J, with 12 bases in the middle. CDR3 size: 14 residues. Germline assignment: CDR1 SNHLY and CDR2 FYNNEI. The CDR3 is CASSEVTGWAEAFF. The DNA for the CDR3 is TGTGCCAGCAGTGAAGTCACGGGGTGGGCTGAAGCTTTCTTT.

The V and J genes are TRBV29-1 and TRBJ1-2; no firm D call. Per the germline V gene, CDR1 is SQVTM and CDR2 is ANQGSEA. V was cut by 4 bases and J by 8 bases, with 17 bases left in between. This CDR3 region has 13 residues. The CDR3 region is CSVAEVQQRGYTF. CDR3 nucleotide sequence: TGCAGCGTTGCGGAGGTACAACAGCGAGGCTACACCTTC. Combining the CDR3 with reference TRBV29-1 and TRBJ1-2 gives the whole variable domain SAVISQKPSRDICQRGTSLTIQCQVDSQVTMMFWYRQQPGQSLTLIATANQGSEATYESGFVIDKFPISRPNLTFSTLTVSNMSPEDSSIYLCSVAEVQQRGYTFGSGTRLTVV.

V and J are TRBV4-1 and TRBJ2-7; 8 bases are a match to TRBD2. The germline V gene encodes CDR1 MGHRA and CDR2 YSYEKL. The CDR3 is made up of 15 amino acids. The ends lost 0 bases at V and 2 bases at J; junction bases unmatched: 3. CDR3 sequence (DNA): TGCGCCAGCAGCCAAGAGCCCGGGAGGGCCTACGAGCAGTACTTC. It yields the protein CASSQEPGRAYEQYF.

This clone was counted between two and nine times. This chain links TRBV28 with TRBJ2-1; possibly TRBD2 for D (6 bases). Trimming took 10 bases from V and 7 from J, leaving 20 bases between them. CDR3 length: 14 residues. From germline, CDR1 is MDHEN and CDR2 SYDVKM. The CDR3 DNA reads TGTGCCACTACCCCCGGGGGATCCTTGAATGAGCAGTTCTTC. This translates into CATTPGGSLNEQFF.

The sample holds a few counts of this clone. The rearrangement links TRBV7-2 to TRBJ2-7, with TRBD1 identical over 12 bases. The germline CDR1 and CDR2 sequences are SGHTA and FQGNSA. Trimming removed 3 bases from V and 9 bases from J; junction bases left unmatched: 9. This CDR3 comprises 15 residues. CDR3 sequence reads: CASSLGQGAGFGQYF. The CDR3 DNA reads TGTGCCAGCAGCTTGGGACAGGGGGCAGGCTTCGGGCAGTACTTC.

The chain joins TRBV6-5 to TRBJ1-1; D might be TRBD1 (6 bases). CDR3 length: 13 amino acids. V lost 7 bases and J 11 bases, leaving 20 bases between the germline ends. CDR1 is MNHEY and CDR2 is SVGAGI in the germline V gene. The CDR3 DNA reads TGTGCCAGCACCCAAGGGGGTCGAGGCAAGGCTTTCTTT. Its translation is CASTQGGRGKAFF.

This sequence joins TRBV18 and TRBJ1-5, with 9 nucleotides matching TRBD1. V lost 3 bases, J lost 7 bases, and 7 bases stayed unmatched. Germline V gives CDR1 KGHSH, CDR2 LQKENI. The CDR3 consists of 15 residues. The CDR3 DNA reads TGTGCCAGCTCACCGGGGACAGGGCGTGAGCAGCCCCAGCATTTT. It specifies CASSPGTGREQPQHF.

J is TRBJ2-5 and V is TRBV4-1; TRBD2 is a possible D gene (6 bases). The germline V gene has CDR1 MGHRA and CDR2 YSYEKL. V lost 0 bases, J lost 7 bases, and 12 bases lay in between. The CDR3 consists of 14 residues. This CDR3 is CASSQDPEGRTQYF. CDR3 coding DNA: TGCGCCAGCAGCCAAGATCCGGAGGGACGGACCCAGTACTTC.

J is TRBJ2-1 and V is TRBV5-1; the match to TRBD2 covers 13 bases. There are 16 residues in the CDR3. J gave up 6 bases and V 0 bases, and 3 bases lay outside the gene matches. Germline CDR1 is SGHRS and CDR2 is YFSETQ. CDR3 DNA sequence: TGCGCCAGCAGCTTGGGACTAGCGGGAGGTCTCAATGAGCAGTTCTTC. The encoded protein is CASSLGLAGGLNEQFF.

The V gene is TRBV28, the J gene TRBJ2-3; no clear D gene. The CDR3 extends over 14 amino acids. The V end lost 5 bases, the J end lost 6 bases, and 15 bases lay between the germline ends. The V gene's germline CDR1 is MDHEN and CDR2 SYDVKM. As DNA, the CDR3 is TGTGCCAGCAGTACAGTTACGCACAGCGATACGCAGTATTTT. It is translated as CASSTVTHSDTQYF.

This clone was counted a few times. V usage is TRBV6-5 and J usage is TRBJ1-1, with a tentative D call TRBD1 (6 bases). Trimming cost V 8 bases and J 7 bases, with 23 bases left between them. The germline V gene has CDR1 MNHEY and CDR2 SVGAGI. The CDR3 totals 15 residues. This CDR3 is CASVDSRDKRYEAFF. The CDR3 DNA sequence: TGTGCCAGCGTTGATAGCCGGGACAAAAGATATGAAGCTTTCTTT.

On this clone: Germline is not matched at one junction end, which may reflect a read error. The chain has TRBV29-1 and TRBJ2-7, with 9 bases matching TRBD2. This CDR3 is 17 amino acids long. CDR1 is SQVTM, CDR2 ANQGSEA, per germline. The CDR3 loop is CSAEQVLASGIGYEQYF. The DNA of the CDR3 is TGCAGCGCTGAACAGGTATTGGCTAGCGGGATCGGGTACGAGCAGTACTTC.